These 8 T cell receptor beta chains came from one sample sequenced in a study of molecular identifiers for immune sequencing clone quantification. TCRdb re-analysed the PCR reads in MiXCR, keeping a single row per CDR3 protein. The table shows about 640,000 distinct CDR3 sequences, with about 20% occurring only once. Sequencing used naive CD8+ T cells from blood, with Jurkat cell RNA spiked in. Described subset: FACS-sorted CD8+CD4-CCR7+CD45RA+ naive T cells. The source of these receptors is a human donor in good health. Some libraries in this study had Jurkat cell RNA spiked in.

The chain carries TRBV11-2 and TRBJ2-3; D not certain. The ends were cut back, 0 bases at V and 5 bases at J, with 6 bases in the middle. Germline CDR1 reads SGHAT; CDR2 reads FQNNGV. The CDR3 spans 13 residues. The CDR3 protein is CASSLDSGDTQYF. In DNA form, the CDR3 reads TGTGCCAGCAGCTTAGATTCGGGAGATACGCAGTATTTT.

The table lists this clonotype with many counts. This rearrangement joins TRBV4-3 to TRBJ1-1; no reliable D call. Per the germline V gene, CDR1 is LGHNA and CDR2 is YSLEER. Between the trimmed V and J ends, which lost 4 bases and 3 bases, there was a span of 12 bases. CDR3 size: 14 residues. The CDR3 DNA reads TGCGCCAGCAGCCTCTCCCACGTGGACACTGAAGCTTTCTTT. Amino acid sequence: CASSLSHVDTEAFF.

Notes on this clonotype: The junction and the germline gene differ at one end; a read error may be behind it. The rearrangement joins TRBV11-3 to TRBJ2-5; D may be TRBD1 or TRBD2 (5 bases each). This CDR3 is 16 amino acids long. Germline V gives CDR1 SGHNT, CDR2 YENEEA. As DNA, the CDR3 is TGTGCCAGCAGCTTGGGGGACGCAAGCCGTAAAGAGACCCGGTACTTC. As protein: CASSLGDASRKETRYF.

Written as DNA, the CDR3 is TGTGCCAGCAGCTTAGACGCCCCCATTTGGCGGGAGGGCCGGAATGAGCAGTTCTTC. Translation: CASSLDAPIWREGRNEQFF. The chain has TRBV7-6 and TRBJ2-1; 9 bases agree with TRBD2. V was pared by 1 base and J by 7 bases, with 17 bases of the junction left unmatched. The CDR3 has 19 amino acids. Germline CDR1 is SGHVS and CDR2 is FNYEAQ.

The table lists this clonotype with many counts. An end of the junction does not agree with germline; a read error may underlie this. This chain links TRBV4-1 with TRBJ1-5; D unclear. Germline-derived CDR1 and CDR2 are MGHRA and YSYEKL. This CDR3 contains 15 residues. The CDR3 DNA reads as TGTGCCAGCAGCCAAGAGGAGTATAGCAATCAGCCCCAGCATTTT. It specifies CASSQEEYSNQPQHF.

V is TRBV28 and J is TRBJ2-7, with TRBD2 matching over 11 bases. CDR3 size: 15 residues. Trimming cost V 6 bases and J 1 base; bases outside gene matches: 5. Germline V CDR1 and CDR2: MDHEN, SYDVKM. The CDR3 spells CASSELAGASYEQYF. In nucleotides, the CDR3 is TGTGCCAGCAGCGAACTAGCGGGAGCTTCCTACGAGCAGTACTTC.

This clonotype was seen only once. A read error is possible here, since a much larger clone lies one base away. The chain recombines TRBV4-3 with TRBJ1-1; D unresolved. Trimming removed 1 base at V and 0 bases at J, with 12 bases between. Germline V lookup: CDR1 LGHNA, CDR2 YSLEER. The CDR3 has 16 residues. CDR3 nucleotides: TGCGCCAGCAGCCAAGGTAGCAGGACCTTGAACACTGAAGCTTTCTTT. Translated, it gives CASSQGSRTLNTEAFF.

In regard to this clonotype: A much larger clone lies one base from this, so it may be a read error. A read error is likely, as this CDR3 ends without the conserved phenylalanine or tryptophan. The chain combines TRBV28 with TRBJ1-6; possibly TRBD1 for D (5 bases). The CDR3 sequence is 14 residues long. Germline CDR1 and CDR2: MDHEN and SYDVKM. The ends were cut back, 6 bases at V and 10 bases at J, with 16 bases in the middle. CDR3 sequence: CASSTREGLSPLHL. The CDR3 DNA is TGTGCCAGCAGCACGAGGGAGGGACTCTCACCCCTCCACCTT.